These T cell receptor beta chains were read from a single sample in a study of blood T cell repertoires in COVID-19. TCRdb's table, derived via immunoSEQ multiplex PCR, lists solely in-frame clones and lacks some. This sample has under 400,000 clones; more than 70% occur once, and the top ten carry 1.5% to 2%. Sequenced sample: PBMCs or T cells enriched from blood (not recorded which). Every receptor here comes from a man in his forties in a cohort exposed to, infected with or recovered from COVID-19 (not recorded which). CDR3s include the opening cysteine and the closing phenylalanine or tryptophan. Fields, in order: J gene, clone size, V gene, D gene, CDR3 DNA, CDR3 protein. The D gene is left open where the match is weak. Rows may omit the clone size; those that give it use once, few, many or a size class.

TRBJ1-2 NA TRBV30 NA TGTGCCTGGAGTGTAGGTTTGCAGGGGACGGTACGTGGCTACACCTTC CAWSVGLQGTVRGYTF
TRBJ2-1 NA TRBV11-2 TRBD1 TGTGCCAGCAGCTTAGGAGGCGGGACAGGGTACTTCAATGAGCAGTTCTTC CASSLGGGTGYFNEQFF
TRBJ2-7 once TRBV6-5 TRBD2 TGTGCCAGCAGTTTACTAGCGGGAGTTAGATCCTACGAGCAGTACTTC CASSLLAGVRSYEQYF
TRBJ1-1 NA TRBV27 TRBD1 TGTGCCAGCAGTTCGGACAGGGGAATTGAAGCTTTCTTT CASSSDRGIEAFF
TRBJ2-2 NA TRBV5-1 NA TGCGCCAGCAGCTACGACAGCACCGGGGAGCTGTTTTTT CASSYDSTGELFF
TRBJ2-1 NA TRBV4-1 TRBD2 TGCGCCAGCAGCCAAGTCCCAGCGGGAGACAATGAGCAGTTCTTC CASSQVPAGDNEQFF
TRBJ1-1 NA TRBV5-8 NA TGTGCCAGCAGCAGGGGTGGACTGAACACTGAAGCTTTCTTT CASSRGGLNTEAFF
TRBJ2-1 NA TRBV7-9 TRBD1 TGTGCCAGCAGCCCCACAGGGGGCTCCTACAATGAGCAGTTCTTC CASSPTGGSYNEQFF
TRBJ2-3 NA TRBV7-3 TRBD2 TGTGCCAGCAGTCCCGGGACTAGCGGGCCCACAGATACGCAGTATTTT CASSPGTSGPTDTQYF
TRBJ1-2 NA TRBV15 NA TGTGCCACCAGCGGTCAGATTAACTATGGCTACACCTTC CATSGQINYGYTF
TRBJ2-2 NA TRBV7-6 NA TGTGCCAGCAGCTTTGGTCGGGAGCTTAGCACCGGGGAGCTGTTTTTT CASSFGRELSTGELFF
TRBJ2-5 NA TRBV20-1 TRBD1 TGCAGTGCTAGTGATGGGACAGGTTTCGAAGAGACCCAGTACTTC CSASDGTGFEETQYF
TRBJ1-2 NA TRBV9 TRBD1 TGTGCCAGCAGCGGCCGACCGGGACAGGGGGTGGGCTACACCTTC CASSGRPGQGVGYTF
TRBJ2-1 NA TRBV2 TRBD1 TGTGCCAGCGAGAAGACAGGGAGCTCCTACAATGAGCAGTTCTTC CASEKTGSSYNEQFF
TRBJ1-2 NA TRBV29-1 NA TGCAGCTCCTCGGGTGTATCCTATGGCTACACCTTC CSSSGVSYGYTF
TRBJ1-5 NA TRBV6-6 NA TGTGCCAGCAGTTACGGGCAGAATAGCAATCAGCCCCAGCATTTT CASSYGQNSNQPQHF
TRBJ1-2 NA TRBV3-1/TRBV3-2 NA TGTGCCAGCAGCCTGACCCCGACAGACCAGAACTATGGCTACACCTTC CASSLTPTDQNYGYTF
TRBJ2-1 NA TRBV5-1 TRBD1 TGCGCCAGCAGCTTTGAGGACAGGGGCTACAATGAGCAGTTCTTC CASSFEDRGYNEQFF
TRBJ1-1 NA TRBV6-5 NA TGTGCCAGCAGTTACCCAGGGTCTGAAGCTTTCTTT CASSYPGSEAFF
TRBJ1-1 NA TRBV5-8 NA TGTGCCAGCAGACCGGCGGCGGCAGCTGAAGCTTTCTTT CASRPAAAAEAFF
TRBJ1-1 NA TRBV6-5 NA TGTGCCAGCAGCCTCAGGGGTGCAGCTTTCTTT CASSLRGAAFF
TRBJ2-5 NA TRBV11-2 TRBD2 TGTGCCAGCAGCTTAGGAGGTTTAGCGGGAGCCCGGGAGACCCAGTACTTC CASSLGGLAGARETQYF
TRBJ1-5 NA TRBV29-1 NA TGCAGCGTAGCGGTATGGGGACAGCCCCAGCATTTT CSVAVWGQPQHF
TRBJ2-7 NA TRBV19 NA TGTGCCAGTAGTATATCTGGGCAGGGTGGAGCCTACGAGCAGTACTTC CASSISGQGGAYEQYF
TRBJ1-4 NA TRBV27 NA TGTGCCAGCAGTTTCAGGGGTTCGGGGAATGAAAAACTGTTTTTT CASSFRGSGNEKLFF
TRBJ2-2 NA TRBV19 NA TGTGCCAGTAGCACACAGGCAAGGAACACCGGGGAGCTGTTTTTT CASSTQARNTGELFF
TRBJ1-4 NA TRBV5-1 TRBD1 TGCGCCAGCAGCTCCCAGGGGGCGCAGGTTTTTGAAAAACTGTTTTTT CASSSQGAQVFEKLFF
TRBJ2-5 NA TRBV5-4 TRBD2 TGTGCCAGCAGCTACGGGGGACTAGCGGGAAAGGAAGAGACCCAGTACTTC CASSYGGLAGKEETQYF
TRBJ2-6 NA TRBV7-8 NA TGTGCCAGCAGCGTAGCGACTGTGAACTCTGGGGCCAACGTCCTGACTTTC CASSVATVNSGANVLTF
TRBJ2-1 few TRBV6-2/TRBV6-3 TRBD2 TGTGCCAGCAGTTACTCACCACTGACTAGCGGGAGTCGGGATGAGCAGTTCTTC CASSYSPLTSGSRDEQFF
TRBJ2-7 NA TRBV19 NA TGTGCCAGTAGTGACAGGACCCACGAGCAGTACTTC CASSDRTHEQYF
TRBJ2-1 NA TRBV5-1 NA TGCGCCAGCAGCTCATTACAGGGAAATGAGCAGTTCTTC CASSSLQGNEQFF
TRBJ1-1 NA TRBV10-3 NA TGTGCCATCAGCCCCCCTCGGGAGAACACTGAAGCTTTCTTT CAISPPRENTEAFF